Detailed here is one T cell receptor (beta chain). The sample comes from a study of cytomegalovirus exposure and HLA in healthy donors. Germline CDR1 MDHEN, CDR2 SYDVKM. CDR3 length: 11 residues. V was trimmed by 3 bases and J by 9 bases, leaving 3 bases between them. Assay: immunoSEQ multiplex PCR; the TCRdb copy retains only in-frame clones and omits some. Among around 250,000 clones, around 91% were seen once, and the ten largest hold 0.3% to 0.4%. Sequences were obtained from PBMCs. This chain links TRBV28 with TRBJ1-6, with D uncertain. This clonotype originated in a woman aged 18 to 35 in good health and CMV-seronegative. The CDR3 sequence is CASSFSSPLHF. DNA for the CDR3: TGTGCCAGCAGTTTCTCTTCACCCCTCCACTTT.